These 2 T cell receptor beta chains were all obtained from the same sample, sequenced in a study of cytomegalovirus exposure and HLA in healthy donors. The PCR had 60 Vbeta and 13 Jbeta primers. Profiling relied on immunoSEQ multiplex PCR, and the TCRdb table lists in-frame clones only, not all of them. Altogether 150,000 or so clones are present, roughly 82% being singletons, with the ten largest covering around 6.6%. Sequencing input: PBMCs. All receptors derive from a man over 45 in good health and CMV-seropositive.

The chain couples TRBV19 to TRBJ1-1; 9 bases are shared with TRBD1. Germline V gives CDR1 LNHDA, CDR2 SQIVND (reference sequence). This CDR3 contains 16 residues. Trimming removed 5 bases from V and 4 bases from J; junction bases left unmatched: 11. CDR3 in amino acids: CASSVGSGTGTTEAFF. CDR3 nucleotides: TGTGCCAGTAGTGTGGGCTCCGGGACAGGGACCACTGAAGCTTTCTTT. The full variable domain, rest sourced from reference TRBV19 and TRBJ1-1, is DGGITQSPKYLFRKEGQNVTLSCEQNLNHDAMYWYRQDPGQGLRLIYYSQIVNDFQKGDIAEGYSVSREKKESFPLTVTSAQKNPTAFYLCASSVGSGTGTTEAFFGQGTRLTVV.

The gene calls are TRBV28 and TRBJ2-3; 7 nucleotides line up with TRBD1. This CDR3 contains 15 residues. The germline V gene has CDR1 MDHEN and CDR2 SYDVKM. V lost 3 bases and J lost 0; bases outside the gene matches: 3. CDR3 sequence reads: CASSFEQGSTDTQYF. The CDR3 DNA is TGTGCCAGCAGTTTCGAACAGGGGAGCACAGATACGCAGTATTTT.